The 13 T cell receptor beta chains presented below share a single source sample, sequenced in a study of CD8+CD57+ T cells in acquired aplastic anemia. Patients sequenced had flow cytometry evidence of CD8+CD57+ cell expansion. The TCR beta profiling, which covered VDJ combination and CDR3 sequence, was carried out using genomic DNA as the template. TCRdb used MiXCR to reprocess the reads, holding one entry per CDR3 protein. The sample includes roughly 80,000 distinct CDR3 sequences, about 70% seen only once; the top ten take approximately 78%. Sequencing used sorted CD4+, CD8+, or CD8+CD57+ T cells (not recorded which) from PBMCs. The receptors here all came from a human donor with aplastic anemia.

This sequence joins TRBV15 and TRBJ1-5; D not certain. The CDR3 length is 15 residues. From germline, CDR1 is LNHNV and CDR2 YYDKDF (reference sequence). The ends were cut back, 1 base at V and 0 bases at J, with 7 bases in the middle. Here the CDR3 reads CATSRGKHSNQPQHF. DNA of the CDR3: TGTGCCACCAGCAGAGGAAAGCATAGCAATCAGCCCCAGCATTTT.

The V gene is TRBV20-1, the J gene TRBJ1-1; 7 nucleotides line up with TRBD1. CDR1 and CDR2 from the germline V gene are DFQATT and SNEGSKA (reference sequence). This CDR3 spans 14 amino acids. V gave up 5 bases and J gave up 3 bases; unmatched junction bases: 9. The CDR3 coding sequence is TGCAGTGCTCGCCCAGGGGGTAGGGACACTGAAGCTTTCTTT. Amino acid sequence: CSARPGGRDTEAFF.

V gene TRBV15 combines with J gene TRBJ2-7; 11 bases map to TRBD2. The CDR3 covers 16 residues. After removal of 0 bases from V and 3 bases from J, the junction contained 4 bases not matched to a gene. Germline loops: CDR1 LNHNV, CDR2 YYDKDF (reference sequence). The CDR3: CATSREPSGGSYEQYF. DNA of the CDR3: TGTGCCACCAGCAGAGAACCTAGCGGGGGGAGCTACGAGCAGTACTTC.

The CDR3 DNA reads as TGTGCCAGCAGGGGACAGGGCGTCACTGAAGCTTTCTTT. This sequence encodes CASRGQGVTEAFF. The rearrangement links TRBV25-1 to TRBJ1-1, with 9 bases fitting TRBD1. The CDR3 spans 13 residues. V lost 6 bases to trimming and J lost 4 bases; unmatched junction nucleotides: 3. Germline loops: CDR1 MGHDK, CDR2 SYGVNS.

The rearrangement uses TRBV11-1 and TRBJ2-7, with a weak D call TRBD1 (6 bases). The CDR3 is 16 residues long. Trimming took 5 bases from V and 2 from J, leaving 19 bases between them. Germline V gene sequence: CDR1 SGHAT, CDR2 FQDESV (reference sequence). The CDR3 is CASSQRVRDTAYEQYF. Here the CDR3 DNA reads TGTGCCAGCAGCCAGAGAGTCCGGGACACTGCCTACGAGCAGTACTTC.

This clonotype was observed a single time. The rearrangement joins TRBV19 to TRBJ1-5; 9 bases match TRBD1. The V and J ends lost 2 bases and 7 bases, in that order; junction bases with no gene match: 6. CDR1 is LNHDA, CDR2 SQIVND, per germline (reference sequence). The CDR3 sequence is 15 residues long. The CDR3 region has the DNA TGTGCCAGTAGTATAATGGGACAGGGCGGACAGCCCCAGCATTTT. Translated: CASSIMGQGGQPQHF.

DNA of the CDR3: TGTGCCAGCAGTGATAGGGCGGGAGGTAATGAGCAGTTCTTC. Translated: CASSDRAGGNEQFF. V and J are TRBV2 and TRBJ2-1, with 8 bases matching TRBD2. Germline V gene sequence: CDR1 SNHLY, CDR2 FYNNEI. The junction had 5 bases not matched to a gene; V was cut back by 3 bases and J by 7 bases. The CDR3 sequence is 14 residues long.

Comments on this clonotype: At one end, the junction sequence differs from germline, possibly due to a read error. This chain connects TRBV10-3 to TRBJ2-5, with D uncertain. The CDR3 is 13 amino acids. Germline V gene sequence: CDR1 ENHRY, CDR2 SYGVKD. CDR3 protein: CAISAGAQETKYF. CDR3 nucleotides: TGTGCCATCAGTGCAGGAGCTCAGGAGACCAAGTACTTC.

The V gene is TRBV7-8, the J gene TRBJ1-4, with a weak D call TRBD1 (5 bases). CDR1 SGHVS and CDR2 FQNEAQ come from the germline V gene. V was pared by 1 base and J by 7 bases, with 10 bases between. The CDR3 has 14 amino acids. Here the CDR3 reads CASSLGGVGEKLFF. The CDR3 DNA reads TGTGCCAGCAGCTTAGGAGGGGTGGGTGAAAAACTGTTTTTT.

Comments on this clonotype: The junction departs from the called germline gene at one end, perhaps through a read error. This rearrangement joins TRBV15 to TRBJ1-4; D is possibly TRBD1 (6 bases). The CDR3 has 13 amino acids. CDR1 is LNHNV, CDR2 YYDKDF, per germline (reference sequence). The CDR3 DNA follows: TGTGCCACCAGCAGAGATGAGGGGGAAACACTGTTTTTT. Translating it yields CATSRDEGETLFF.

The chain joins TRBV3-1 to TRBJ1-2; 7 nucleotides agree with TRBD1. The germline V gene has CDR1 LGHDT and CDR2 YNNKEL (reference sequence). The CDR3 length is 14 residues. With V trimmed by 4 bases and J by 5 bases, 7 bases remained unmatched. The CDR3 spells CASSPRQGSYGYTF. The CDR3 DNA follows: TGTGCCAGCAGCCCCAGACAGGGTTCTTATGGCTACACCTTC.

The chain joins TRBV7-6 to TRBJ1-4; the D is unclear. Germline V lookup: CDR1 SGHVS, CDR2 FNYEAQ. Trimming left V 5 bases short and J 4 bases short, with 5 bases between. The length of the CDR3 is 12 residues. The CDR3 reads CASSLHNEKLFF. CDR3 DNA sequence: TGTGCCAGCAGCCTTCATAATGAAAAACTGTTTTTT.

This chain uses TRBV24-1 with TRBJ2-2; TRBD2 matches 7 bases. Per germline, CDR1 KGHDR and CDR2 SFDVKD. J was trimmed by 5 bases and V by 4 bases; bases with no gene match: 6. The CDR3 runs to 15 residues. CDR3 protein: CATSDPAGTTGELFF. CDR3 in DNA: TGTGCCACCAGTGACCCAGCGGGGACTACCGGGGAGCTGTTTTTT.